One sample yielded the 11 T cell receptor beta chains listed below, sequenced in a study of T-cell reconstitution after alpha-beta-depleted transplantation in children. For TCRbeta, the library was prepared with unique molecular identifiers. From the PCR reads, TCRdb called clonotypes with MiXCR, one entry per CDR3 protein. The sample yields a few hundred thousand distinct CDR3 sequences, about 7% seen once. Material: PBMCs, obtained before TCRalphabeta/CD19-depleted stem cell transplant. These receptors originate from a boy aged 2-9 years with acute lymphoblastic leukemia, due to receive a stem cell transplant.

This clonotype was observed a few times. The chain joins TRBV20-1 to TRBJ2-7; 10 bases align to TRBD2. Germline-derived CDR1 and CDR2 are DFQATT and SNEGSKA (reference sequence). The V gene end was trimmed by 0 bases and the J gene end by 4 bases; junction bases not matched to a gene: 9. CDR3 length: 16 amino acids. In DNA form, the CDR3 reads TGCAGTGCTAGAGATCCGGCTAGCGGGGGAACTTACGAGCAGTACTTC. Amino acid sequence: CSARDPASGGTYEQYF.

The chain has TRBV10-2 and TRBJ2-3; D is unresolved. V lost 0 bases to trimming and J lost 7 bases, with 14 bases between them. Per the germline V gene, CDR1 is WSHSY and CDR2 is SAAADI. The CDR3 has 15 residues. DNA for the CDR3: TGCGCCAGCAGTGAGTCTAAACTGCTAACTAATACGCAGTATTTT. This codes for CASSESKLLTNTQYF.

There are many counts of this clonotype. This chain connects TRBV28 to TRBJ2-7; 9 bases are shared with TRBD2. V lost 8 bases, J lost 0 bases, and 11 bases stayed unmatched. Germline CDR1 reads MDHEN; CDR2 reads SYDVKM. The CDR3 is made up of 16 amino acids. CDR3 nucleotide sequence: TGTGCCAGCTGCCCCACTAGCGGGTGGAGCTCCTACGAGCAGTACTTC. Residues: CASCPTSGWSSYEQYF.

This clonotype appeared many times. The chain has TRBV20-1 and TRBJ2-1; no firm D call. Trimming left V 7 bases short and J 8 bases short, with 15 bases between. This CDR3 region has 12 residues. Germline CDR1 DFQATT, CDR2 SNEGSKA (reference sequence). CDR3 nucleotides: TGCAGTGTTTATGCCCACAGTCATGAGCAGTTCTTC. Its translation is CSVYAHSHEQFF.

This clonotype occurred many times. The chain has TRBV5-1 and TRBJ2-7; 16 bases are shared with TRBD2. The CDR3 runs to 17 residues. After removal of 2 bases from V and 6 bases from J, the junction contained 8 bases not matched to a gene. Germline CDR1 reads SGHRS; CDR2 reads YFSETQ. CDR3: CASSLPGLAGGLGEQYF. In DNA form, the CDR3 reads TGCGCCAGCAGCTTACCGGGACTAGCGGGAGGGCTGGGCGAGCAGTACTTC.

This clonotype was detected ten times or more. In nucleotides, the CDR3 is TGTGCCAGCAGAATGGACAGGGGGTTAGGTGAAAAACTGTTTTTT. Translating it yields CASRMDRGLGEKLFF. This chain joins TRBV28 and TRBJ1-4; TRBD1 aligns across 10 bases. The CDR3 loop spans 15 amino acids. The germline CDR1 and CDR2 sequences are MDHEN and SYDVKM. Germline trimming cut 6 bases from V and 7 bases from J; bases unmatched to any gene: 8.

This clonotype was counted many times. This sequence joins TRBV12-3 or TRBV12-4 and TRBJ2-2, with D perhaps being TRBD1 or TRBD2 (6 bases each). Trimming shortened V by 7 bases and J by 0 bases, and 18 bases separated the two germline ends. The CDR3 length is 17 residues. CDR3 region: CASTNLGGRANTGELFF. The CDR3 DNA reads TGTGCCAGCACCAACTTGGGGGGCAGGGCGAACACCGGGGAGCTGTTTTTT.

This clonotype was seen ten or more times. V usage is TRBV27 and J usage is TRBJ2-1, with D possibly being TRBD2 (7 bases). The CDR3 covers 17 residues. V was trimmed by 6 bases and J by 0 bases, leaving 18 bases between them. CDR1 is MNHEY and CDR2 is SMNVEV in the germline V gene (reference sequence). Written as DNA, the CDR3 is TGTGCCAGCAGATCCGGGGGGCCATTGCTCTCCTACAATGAGCAGTTCTTC. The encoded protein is CASRSGGPLLSYNEQFF.

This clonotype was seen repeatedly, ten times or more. The CDR3 here is CSAIWDRGDNEQFF. The CDR3 nucleotides are TGCAGTGCTATCTGGGACAGGGGCGATAATGAGCAGTTCTTC. The genes are TRBV20-1 and TRBJ2-1, with 10 bases fitting TRBD1. Germline values: CDR1 DFQATT, CDR2 SNEGSKA (reference sequence). This CDR3 has 14 residues. With V trimmed by 4 bases and J by 7 bases, 7 bases remained unmatched.

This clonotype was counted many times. DNA for the CDR3: TGTGCCAGCAGCCCTACAGGCTCGGGCTACAATGAGCAGTTCTTC. Protein product: CASSPTGSGYNEQFF. V and J are TRBV9 and TRBJ2-1; TRBD1 might be the D (5 bases). V dropped 4 bases and J dropped 3 bases, with 14 bases sitting between them. The CDR3 loop spans 15 amino acids. Germline V lookup: CDR1 SGDLS, CDR2 YYNGEE.

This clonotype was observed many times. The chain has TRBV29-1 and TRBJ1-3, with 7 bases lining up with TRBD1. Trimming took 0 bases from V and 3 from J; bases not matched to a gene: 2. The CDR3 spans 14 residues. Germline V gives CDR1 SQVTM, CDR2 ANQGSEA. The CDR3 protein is CSVEETGHGNTIYF. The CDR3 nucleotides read TGCAGCGTTGAAGAGACAGGGCATGGAAACACCATATATTTT.